The next 27 T cell receptor beta chains were all read from a single sample in a study of OX40 agonist ivuxolimab in advanced cancers. Sequenced by immunoSEQ multiplex PCR; TCRdb stores in-frame clones only, minus some. Among roughly 20,000 clones listed, under 90% were seen once. The sample here was CD4+ or CD8+ T cells sorted from blood, taken in a trial of the OX40 agonist ivuxolimab. The receptors here all came from an adult with an advanced solid tumor such as melanoma, head and neck, liver or kidney cancer.

This clone was counted once. The V gene is TRBV5-1, the J gene TRBJ2-5, with D perhaps matching TRBD1 (5 bases). There are 13 residues in the CDR3. V was trimmed by 4 bases and J by 5 bases, leaving 12 bases between them. Germline V gene data show CDR1 as SGHRS and CDR2 as YFSETQ. CDR3 protein: CASSTDSLETQYF. The CDR3 nucleotides read TGCGCCAGCAGCACAGACAGTCTGGAGACCCAGTACTTC.

This chain connects TRBV1 to TRBJ2-6. TRBV1 has pseudogene status. This CDR3 has 15 residues. DNA for the CDR3: TGCACCAGCAGTGCATGTTGTTTGTGGGCCAACGTCCTGACTTTC. This sequence encodes CTSSACCLWANVLTF.

This rearrangement joins TRBV10-3 to TRBJ1-2; D is undetermined. Germline V gives CDR1 ENHRY, CDR2 SYGVKD. The CDR3 runs to 17 residues. Trimming cost V 0 bases and J 0 bases, with 14 bases left between them. The CDR3 sequence: CAISESSGARPNYGYTF. CDR3 DNA sequence: TGTGCCATCAGTGAGTCCTCCGGAGCTAGACCTAACTATGGCTACACCTTC.

The J gene is TRBJ2-3, the V gene TRBV27; D is ambiguous. V lost 4 bases, J lost 4 bases, and 12 bases lay in between. The CDR3 runs 14 residues. CDR1 is MNHEY, CDR2 SMNVEV, per germline (reference sequence). The CDR3 spells CASSSSFLSDTQYF. The CDR3 nucleotides read TGTGCCAGCAGTTCGTCCTTTTTGTCAGATACGCAGTATTTT.

The genes are TRBV11-2 and TRBJ2-2; D possibly corresponds to TRBD2 (7 bases). The CDR3 spans 15 residues. Germline V CDR1 and CDR2: SGHAT, FQNNGV. Trimming left V 5 bases short and J 4 bases short, with 14 bases between. Here the CDR3 reads CASSLGGRATGELFF. For the CDR3, the DNA is TGTGCCAGCAGCCTAGGGGGGAGGGCCACCGGGGAGCTGTTTTTT.

The V call is TRBV19, the J call TRBJ2-1, with D perhaps matching TRBD1 (6 bases). CDR3 length equals 15 residues. V lost 6 bases, J lost 3 bases, and 15 bases lay in between. The germline V gene encodes CDR1 LNHDA and CDR2 SQIVND (reference sequence). The DNA of the CDR3 is TGTGCCAGTAGGGCCCTTGGGGGCATCTACAATGAGCAGTTCTTC. It yields the protein CASRALGGIYNEQFF.

The chain couples TRBV5-1 to TRBJ2-1, with 7 bases that match TRBD1. CDR1 and CDR2 from the germline V gene are SGHRS and YFSETQ. The CDR3 contains 15 residues. V was pared by 4 bases and J by 5 bases, with 9 bases of the junction left unmatched. The CDR3 sequence is CASSTGTVRDNEQFF. CDR3 sequence (DNA): TGCGCCAGCAGCACCGGGACAGTGCGCGACAATGAGCAGTTCTTC.

The CDR3 protein is CLAISGNTIYF. The CDR3 bases are TGTCTGGCCATCTCTGGAAACACCATATATTTT. This chain joins TRBV30 and TRBJ1-3; D remains ambiguous. This CDR3 comprises 11 residues. Germline assignment: CDR1 GTSNPN and CDR2 SVGIG (reference sequence).

V is TRBV6-1 and J is TRBJ1-5, with D possibly matching TRBD1 (5 bases). The CDR3 sequence is 13 residues long. V was shortened by 2 bases and J by 7 bases, with 9 bases between the two germline ends. The germline gives CDR1 MNHNS, CDR2 SASEGT. The CDR3 loop is CASSEQGGQPQHF. CDR3 bases: TGTGCCAGCAGTGAACAGGGTGGACAGCCCCAGCATTTT.

This clone has only a few counts. The chain is built from TRBV5-4 and TRBJ2-3; D not resolved. The germline V gene has CDR1 SGHNT and CDR2 YYREEE (reference sequence). V was clipped by 4 bases and J by 6 bases, with 9 bases between them. The CDR3 runs 12 residues. The CDR3 DNA reads as TGTGCCAGCAGCCAGACTTGGGATACGCAGTATTTT. This codes for CASSQTWDTQYF.

The chain employs TRBV6-5 and TRBJ1-1, with D tentatively TRBD1 (6 bases). The V and J ends lost 10 bases and 4 bases respectively, with 19 bases between them. The germline gives CDR1 MNHEY, CDR2 SVGAGI. The CDR3 totals 14 residues. CDR3 DNA: TGTGCCATCAGGAGACTCCAGGGGAGCACTGAAGCTTTCTTT. This gives the protein CAIRRLQGSTEAFF.

This sequence joins TRBV7-2 and TRBJ2-3, with 9 bases lining up with TRBD2. Trimming removed 5 bases from V and 0 bases from J; junction bases left unmatched: 6. The CDR3 runs to 16 residues. Germline V CDR1 and CDR2: SGHTA, FQGNSA. The CDR3 is CASSHSGRASTDTQYF. CDR3 nucleotide sequence: TGTGCCAGCAGCCATAGCGGGAGAGCTAGCACAGATACGCAGTATTTT. Filled out from reference TRBV7-2 and TRBJ2-3, the complete variable domain reads GAGVSQSPSNKVTEKGKDVELRCDPISGHTALYWYRQSLGQGLEFLIYFQGNSAPDKSGLPSDRFSAERTGGSVSTLTIQRTQQEDSAVYLCASSHSGRASTDTQYFGPGTRLTVL.

The chain joins TRBV18 to TRBJ2-1; perhaps TRBD2 as D (5 bases). From germline, CDR1 is KGHSH and CDR2 LQKENI. V lost 2 bases to trimming and J lost 10 bases, with 18 bases between them. The CDR3 consists of 15 residues. The CDR3 coding sequence is TGTGCCAGCTCACCAAGTCAAGGACTTCGCGGGGAGCAGTTCTTC. It translates to CASSPSQGLRGEQFF.

This clone was counted a few times. The chain recombines TRBV21-1 with TRBJ2-7. TRBV21-1 is designated a pseudogene. The CDR3 runs 15 residues. CDR3 sequence (DNA): TGTGCCAGCAGCAAAGGTCTGACCACCCCAAGGGAGCAGTACTTC. This sequence encodes CASSKGLTTPREQYF.

The CDR3 loop is CASSLSQGAYGYTF. Here the CDR3 DNA reads TGTGCCAGCAGTTTATCTCAGGGGGCGTATGGCTACACCTTC. The V gene is TRBV27, the J gene TRBJ1-2; 8 bases align to TRBD1. Germline V gives CDR1 MNHEY, CDR2 SMNVEV (reference sequence). The CDR3 is 14 amino acids. Germline trimming cut 0 bases from V and 5 bases from J; bases unmatched to any gene: 2.

The genes are TRBV27 and TRBJ2-5, with 13 bases lining up with TRBD2. The germline CDR1 and CDR2 sequences are MNHEY and SMNVEV (reference sequence). The CDR3 sequence is 15 residues long. The V gene end was trimmed by 5 bases and the J gene end by 3 bases; junction bases not matched to a gene: 3. The CDR3 DNA reads as TGTGCCAGCAGTACTAGCGGGAGGGGGGAAGAGACCCAGTACTTC. Its protein is CASSTSGRGEETQYF.

The V and J genes are TRBV7-2 and TRBJ2-6; unclear D gene. Germline V CDR1 and CDR2: SGHTA, FQGNSA. V was pared by 3 bases and J by 0 bases, with 12 bases between. The CDR3 is 17 residues long. CDR3: CASSLIVASSGANVLTF. CDR3 sequence (DNA): TGTGCCAGCAGCTTGATCGTCGCAAGCTCTGGGGCCAACGTCCTGACTTTC.

This chain links TRBV27 with TRBJ1-1; D gene unclear. Per germline, CDR1 MNHEY and CDR2 SMNVEV (reference sequence). The CDR3 runs to 15 residues. V was trimmed by 6 bases and J by 1 base, leaving 15 bases between them. The CDR3 DNA reads as TGTGCCAGCAGCCCCATGAGAGGAGCGAACACTGAAGCTTTCTTT. The encoded protein is CASSPMRGANTEAFF.

This chain uses TRBV6-1 with TRBJ2-5, with no clear D. TRBJ2-7 matches the DNA end more closely, so the J call is doubtful. The germline gives CDR1 MNHNS, CDR2 SASEGT. There are 15 residues in the CDR3. CDR3: CASSDVGGSSYEQYF. As DNA, the CDR3 is TGTGCCAGCAGTGACGTAGGCGGTTCTTCCTACGAGCAGTACTTC.

The rearrangement links TRBV7-8 to TRBJ2-3, with 7 bases aligning to TRBD2. CDR1 is SGHVS and CDR2 is FQNEAQ in the germline V gene. Trimming at V came to 4 bases and at J to 0 bases, leaving 7 bases not matched to a gene. CDR3 length: 16 residues. CDR3 nucleotides: TGTGCCAGCAGCTACCCTAGCGGACATAGCACAGATACGCAGTATTTT. Translated, it gives CASSYPSGHSTDTQYF.

The V and J genes are TRBV5-1 and TRBJ1-3; D unclear. Germline assignment: CDR1 SGHRS and CDR2 YFSETQ. V lost 5 bases, J lost 2 bases, and 14 bases lay in between. The CDR3 totals 15 residues. Here the CDR3 DNA reads TGCGCCAGCAGTTCTAATGCGGGAACTGGAAACACCATATATTTT. Its translation is CASSSNAGTGNTIYF.

The V and J genes are TRBV6-6 and TRBJ2-7, with 9 positions matching TRBD1. The V gene's germline CDR1 is MNHNY and CDR2 SVGAGI (reference sequence). V was pared by 10 bases and J by 1 base, with 5 bases of the junction left unmatched. The CDR3 consists of 13 residues. CDR3 sequence: CATGTGSSYEQYF. The CDR3 region has the DNA TGTGCCACCGGGACAGGGAGTTCCTACGAGCAGTACTTC.

CDR3 in amino acids: CASSQHQTQYF. The CDR3 DNA reads as TGCGCCAGCAGCCAGCATCAGACCCAGTACTTC. The chain joins TRBV4-3 to TRBJ2-5; the D is unclear. The V gene's germline CDR1 is LGHNA and CDR2 YSLEER. The CDR3 is 11 residues long. The ends were cut back, 3 bases at V and 6 bases at J, with 5 bases in the middle.

In nucleotides, the CDR3 is TGTGCCAGCGGATGGACAGGTCAAAACATTCAGTACTTC. Encoded protein: CASGWTGQNIQYF. This chain links TRBV5-6 with TRBJ2-4; TRBD1 aligns across 7 bases. J gave up 5 bases and V 7 bases, and 6 bases lay outside the gene matches. Per germline, CDR1 SGHDT and CDR2 YYEEEE. The CDR3 is made up of 13 amino acids.

The chain recombines TRBV4-1 with TRBJ1-3; 7 bases map to TRBD1. The CDR3 consists of 18 residues. Trimming at V came to 0 bases and at J to 1 base, leaving 9 bases not matched to a gene. Germline V gene lookup returns CDR1 MGHRA and CDR2 YSYEKL. CDR3 amino acids: CASSQDPGQATSGNTIYF. In DNA, the CDR3 is TGCGCCAGCAGCCAAGATCCAGGACAGGCGACATCTGGAAACACCATATATTTT.

This clone was counted between two and nine times. This chain uses TRBV6-5 with TRBJ2-1; TRBD2 is a possible D gene (6 bases). V was pared by 4 bases and J by 8 bases, with 12 bases between. The germline V gene encodes CDR1 MNHEY and CDR2 SVGAGI. The CDR3 spans 13 residues. CDR3 sequence (DNA): TGTGCCAGCAGTTTGGGGGGAGTAGATGAGCAGTTCTTC. Translating it yields CASSLGGVDEQFF.

This chain uses TRBV30 with TRBJ2-3, with D tentatively TRBD2 (5 bases). Germline CDR1 is GTSNPN and CDR2 is SVGIG (reference sequence). The length of the CDR3 is 13 residues. V dropped 5 bases and J dropped 4 bases, with 13 bases sitting between them. The CDR3 spells CAWSRIGADTQYF. CDR3 bases: TGTGCCTGGTCGCGAATCGGGGCAGATACGCAGTATTTT.